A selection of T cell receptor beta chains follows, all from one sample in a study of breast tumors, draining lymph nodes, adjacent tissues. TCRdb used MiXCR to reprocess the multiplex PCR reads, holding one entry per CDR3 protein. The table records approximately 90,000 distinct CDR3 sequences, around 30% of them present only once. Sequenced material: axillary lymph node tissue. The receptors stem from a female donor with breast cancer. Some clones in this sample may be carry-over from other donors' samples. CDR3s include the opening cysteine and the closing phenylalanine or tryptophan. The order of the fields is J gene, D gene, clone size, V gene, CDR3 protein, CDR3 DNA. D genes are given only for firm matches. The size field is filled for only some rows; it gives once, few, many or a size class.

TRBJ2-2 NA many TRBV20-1 CSARANIFGRKGPGELFF TGCAGTGCTAGAGCCAATATTTTCGGTCGAAAGGGACCCGGGGAGCTGTTTTTT
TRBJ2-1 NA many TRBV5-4 CASTRRTGAGPQSEQFF TGTGCCAGCACCCGAAGAACGGGCGCTGGTCCCCAAAGTGAGCAGTTCTTC
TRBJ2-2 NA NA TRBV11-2 CASSLVVSQSTGELFF TGTGCCAGCAGCTTAGTGGTTAGTCAGAGCACCGGGGAGCTGTTTTTT
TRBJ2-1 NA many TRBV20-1 CSARDWEHEQFF TGCAGTGCTAGAGATTGGGAACATGAGCAGTTCTTC
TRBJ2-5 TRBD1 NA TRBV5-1 CASSLRQGNHETQYF TGCGCCAGCAGCCTTCGACAGGGAAACCACGAGACCCAGTACTTC
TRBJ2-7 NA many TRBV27 CASSSQGPRYEQYF TGTGCCAGCAGTAGCCAGGGTCCCCGCTACGAGCAGTACTTC
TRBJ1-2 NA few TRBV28 CASSLLYGYTF TGTGCCAGCAGTTTGTTGTATGGCTACACCTTC
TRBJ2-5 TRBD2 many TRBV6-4 CASSRTSGSQETQYF TGTGCCAGCAGTCGGACTAGCGGGAGCCAAGAGACCCAGTACTTC
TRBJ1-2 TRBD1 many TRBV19 CASSQDRARVGYTF TGTGCCAGTAGTCAGGACAGGGCTCGGGTCGGCTACACCTTC
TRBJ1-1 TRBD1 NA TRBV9 CASSGRQGMNTEAFF TGTGCCAGCAGCGGCAGACAGGGAATGAACACTGAAGCTTTCTTT
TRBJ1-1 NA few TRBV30 CAWGLEGDTEAFF TGTGCCTGGGGCCTTGAAGGGGACACTGAAGCTTTCTTT
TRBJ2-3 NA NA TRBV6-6 CASREPGTDTQYF TGTGCCAGCAGGGAACCAGGCACAGATACGCAGTATTTT
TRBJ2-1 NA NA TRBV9 CARARERRNEQFF TGTGCTAGAGCACGGGAGAGGAGGAATGAGCAGTTCTTC
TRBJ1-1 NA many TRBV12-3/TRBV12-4 CASSLARNTEAFF TGTGCCAGCAGTTTAGCACGAAACACTGAAGCTTTCTTT
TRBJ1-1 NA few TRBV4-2 CASSQESDGRTEAFF TGTGCCAGCAGCCAAGAAAGCGACGGAAGAACTGAAGCTTTCTTT
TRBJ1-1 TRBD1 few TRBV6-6 CASSWGQGATTEAFF TGTGCCAGCAGCTGGGGACAGGGGGCGACCACTGAAGCTTTCTTT
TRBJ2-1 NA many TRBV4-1 CASSLDPLVNEQFF TGCGCCAGCAGCCTCGATCCCCTAGTGAATGAGCAGTTCTTC
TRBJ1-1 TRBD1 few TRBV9 CASSVAGGVAEAFF TGTGCCAGCAGCGTAGCAGGGGGCGTTGCCGAAGCTTTCTTT